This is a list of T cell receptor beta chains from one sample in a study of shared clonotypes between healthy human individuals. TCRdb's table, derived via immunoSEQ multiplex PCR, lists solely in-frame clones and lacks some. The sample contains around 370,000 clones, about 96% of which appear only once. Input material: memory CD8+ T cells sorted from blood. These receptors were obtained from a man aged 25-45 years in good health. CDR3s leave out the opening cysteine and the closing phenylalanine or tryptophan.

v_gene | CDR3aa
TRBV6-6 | ASGRAGVSEKLF
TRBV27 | ASRTRQGDGELF
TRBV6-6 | ASSYSGNEQF
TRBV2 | ASTPGQAKNIQY
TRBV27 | ASSSSGGNQPQH
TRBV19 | ASNRGYGLDTQY
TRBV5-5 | ASSLVASGSADTQY
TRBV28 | ATTTGRYRGPQH
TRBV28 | ASSFQGARAYEQY
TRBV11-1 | ASSLWDRSYNEQF
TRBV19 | ASSMDRENQPQH
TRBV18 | ASSPGTGELF
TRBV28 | ASSFFRGDYGYT
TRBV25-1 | ASSDSGRHNEQF
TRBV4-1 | ASSEALGTGNQPQH
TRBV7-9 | ASSLLGQPQH
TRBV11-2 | ASSWGQGPSYEQY
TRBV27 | ASSLRPGTSGLNEQF
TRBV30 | AWNVGVSEKLF
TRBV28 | ASSLGTGGGYTDTQY
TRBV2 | ASSVDGDSRSPLH
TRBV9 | ASSPLTGRYEQY
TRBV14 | ASSHVRASLAGELF
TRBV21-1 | ASSKKTGYSNQPQH
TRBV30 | AWSLVGVSNEKLF
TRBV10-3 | AISTARGPGELF
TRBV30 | ACQFRDRLNTIY
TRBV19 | ASSRTGSNQPQH
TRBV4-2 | ASSQERGHRTKAGELF
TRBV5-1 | ASSLTGGAPYEQY
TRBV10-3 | AISPVSRLPHEQF
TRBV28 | ASSSRAGHGGEQF
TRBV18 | ASSPLGRTEAF